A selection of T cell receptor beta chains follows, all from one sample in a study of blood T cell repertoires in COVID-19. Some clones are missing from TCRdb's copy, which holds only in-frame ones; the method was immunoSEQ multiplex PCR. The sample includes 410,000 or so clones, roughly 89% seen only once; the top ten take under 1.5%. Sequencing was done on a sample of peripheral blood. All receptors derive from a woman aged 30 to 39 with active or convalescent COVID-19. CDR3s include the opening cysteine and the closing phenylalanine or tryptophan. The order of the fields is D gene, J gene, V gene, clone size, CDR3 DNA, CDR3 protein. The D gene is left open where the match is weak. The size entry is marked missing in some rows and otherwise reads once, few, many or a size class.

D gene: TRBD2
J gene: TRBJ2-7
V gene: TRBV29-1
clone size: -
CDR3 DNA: TGCAGCGTGCGACTAGCGGGAGGAGGCGAGCAGTACTTC
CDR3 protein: CSVRLAGGGEQYF

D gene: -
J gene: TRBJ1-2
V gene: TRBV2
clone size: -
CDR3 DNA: TGTGCCAGCAGTCGCCTAAGGGGGAATCGCTACACCTTC
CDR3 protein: CASSRLRGNRYTF

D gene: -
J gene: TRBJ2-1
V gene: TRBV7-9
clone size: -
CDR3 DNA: TGTGCCAGCAGCTTACAGGGAAGTGAGCAGTTCTTC
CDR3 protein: CASSLQGSEQFF

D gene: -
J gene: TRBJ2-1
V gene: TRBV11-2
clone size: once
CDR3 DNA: TGTGCCAGCAGCCAAGACAGGTCCAATGAGCAGTTCTTC
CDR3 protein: CASSQDRSNEQFF

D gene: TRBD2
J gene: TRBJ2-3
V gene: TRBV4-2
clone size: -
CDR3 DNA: TGTGCCAGCAGCCAAGAAACCAGCGGGACTAGCACAGATACGCAGTATTTT
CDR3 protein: CASSQETSGTSTDTQYF

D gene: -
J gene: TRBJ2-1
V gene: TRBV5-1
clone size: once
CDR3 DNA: TGCGCCAGCGCAGACTGGGGGCCCTACAATGAGCAGTTCTTC
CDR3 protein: CASADWGPYNEQFF

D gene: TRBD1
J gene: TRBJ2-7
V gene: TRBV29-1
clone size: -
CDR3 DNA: TGCAGCGTTGGGGGACAGGGGGGATCCTACGAGCAGTACTTC
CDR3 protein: CSVGGQGGSYEQYF

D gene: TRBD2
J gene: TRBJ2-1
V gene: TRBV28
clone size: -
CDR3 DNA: TGTGCCAGCACCGGGTCTAGCGGGGGTAATGAGCAGTTCTTC
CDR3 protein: CASTGSSGGNEQFF

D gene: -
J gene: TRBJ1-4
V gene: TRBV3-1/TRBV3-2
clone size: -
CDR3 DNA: TGTGCCAGCAGAACCGGGACTCACTCGGGAAAACTGTTTTTT
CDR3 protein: CASRTGTHSGKLFF

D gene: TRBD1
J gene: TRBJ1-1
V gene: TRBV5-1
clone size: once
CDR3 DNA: TGCGCCAGCAGCGGGGACAGGGGCACTGAAGCTTTCTTT
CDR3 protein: CASSGDRGTEAFF

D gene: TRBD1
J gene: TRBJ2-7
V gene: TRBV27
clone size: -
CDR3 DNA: TGTGCCAGCAGCCCGGGACAGGGCCCTTCCTACGAGCAGTACTTC
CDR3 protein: CASSPGQGPSYEQYF

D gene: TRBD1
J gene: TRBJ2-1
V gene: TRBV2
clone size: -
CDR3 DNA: TGTGCCAACCTGGGACAGCCTCCCTACAATGAGCAGTTCTTC
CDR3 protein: CANLGQPPYNEQFF

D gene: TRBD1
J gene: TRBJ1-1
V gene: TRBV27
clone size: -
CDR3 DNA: TGTGCCAGCAGTTCGCGACAAACAGGGGCGGGGAACACTGAAGCTTTCTTT
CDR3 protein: CASSSRQTGAGNTEAFF

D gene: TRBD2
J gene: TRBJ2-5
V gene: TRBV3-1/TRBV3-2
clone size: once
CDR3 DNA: TGTGCCAGCAGCCAAGAACTAGCGGGGGGGCAAGAGACCCAGTACTTC
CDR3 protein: CASSQELAGGQETQYF

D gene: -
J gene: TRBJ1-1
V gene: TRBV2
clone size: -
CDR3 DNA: TGTGCCAGCAGTGAATATGCTGCCGGCACTGAAGCTTTCTTT
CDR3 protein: CASSEYAAGTEAFF

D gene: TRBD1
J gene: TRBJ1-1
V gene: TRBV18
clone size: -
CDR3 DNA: TGTGCCAGCTCAGGACAGGGGGGGAACACTGAAGCTTTCTTT
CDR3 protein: CASSGQGGNTEAFF

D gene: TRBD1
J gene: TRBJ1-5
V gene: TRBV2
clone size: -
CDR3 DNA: TGTGCCAGCAGTGGTGCCGGGACAGGGGCAGTGAGCAATCAGCCCCAGCATTTT
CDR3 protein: CASSGAGTGAVSNQPQHF

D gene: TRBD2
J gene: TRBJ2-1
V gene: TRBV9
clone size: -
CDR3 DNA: TGTGCCAGCAGCGTCCCGGGACTAGCGGGGGGTTCCTACAATGAGCAGTTCTTC
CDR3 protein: CASSVPGLAGGSYNEQFF

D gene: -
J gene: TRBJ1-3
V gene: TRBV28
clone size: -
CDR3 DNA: TGTGCCAGCAGTTTATACGTTCGCGGCCGATCGGATGACACCATATATTTT
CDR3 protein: CASSLYVRGRSDDTIYF

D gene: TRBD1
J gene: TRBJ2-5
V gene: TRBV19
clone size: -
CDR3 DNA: TGTGCCAGTAGCGCTCCGGGACAGGGGAAAGAGACCCAGTACTTC
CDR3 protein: CASSAPGQGKETQYF

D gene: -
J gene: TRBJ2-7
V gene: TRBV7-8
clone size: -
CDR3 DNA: TGTGCCAGCAGCTCCCCGGAGGGAATCTCCTACGAGCAGTACTTC
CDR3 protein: CASSSPEGISYEQYF

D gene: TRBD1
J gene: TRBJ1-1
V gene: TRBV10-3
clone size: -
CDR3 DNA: TGTGCCATCAGTGAGTCGGGATTGGACAGGGTCGGATACACTGAAGCTTTCTTT
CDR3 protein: CAISESGLDRVGYTEAFF

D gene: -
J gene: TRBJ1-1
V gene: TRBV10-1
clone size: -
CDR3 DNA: TGCGCCAGCAGGGGGCACAACACTGAAGCTTTCTTT
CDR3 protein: CASRGHNTEAFF